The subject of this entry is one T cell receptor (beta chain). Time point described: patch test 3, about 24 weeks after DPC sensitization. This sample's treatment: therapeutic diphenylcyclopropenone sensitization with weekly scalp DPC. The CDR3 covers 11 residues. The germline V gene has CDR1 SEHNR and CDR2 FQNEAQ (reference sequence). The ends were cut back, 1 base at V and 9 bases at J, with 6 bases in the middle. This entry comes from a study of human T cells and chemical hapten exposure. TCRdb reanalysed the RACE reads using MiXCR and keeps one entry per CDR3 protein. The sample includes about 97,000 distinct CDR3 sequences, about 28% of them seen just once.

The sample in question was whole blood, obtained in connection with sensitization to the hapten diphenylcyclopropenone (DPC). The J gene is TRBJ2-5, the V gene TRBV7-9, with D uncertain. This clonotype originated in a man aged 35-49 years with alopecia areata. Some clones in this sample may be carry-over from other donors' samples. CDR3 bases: TGTGCCAGCAGCTTAGAACGAGCCCAGTACTTC. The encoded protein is CASSLERAQYF.